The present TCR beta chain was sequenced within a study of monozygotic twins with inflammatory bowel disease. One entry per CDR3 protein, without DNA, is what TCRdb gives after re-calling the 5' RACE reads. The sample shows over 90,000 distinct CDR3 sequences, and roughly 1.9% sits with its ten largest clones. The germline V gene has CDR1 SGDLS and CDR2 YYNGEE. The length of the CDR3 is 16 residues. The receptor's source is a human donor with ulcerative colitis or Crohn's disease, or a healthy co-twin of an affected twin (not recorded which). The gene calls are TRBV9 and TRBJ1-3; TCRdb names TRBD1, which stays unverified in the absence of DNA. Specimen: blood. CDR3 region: CASSVVPGGSGNTIYF. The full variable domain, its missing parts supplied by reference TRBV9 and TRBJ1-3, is DSGVTQTPKHLITATGQRVTLRCSPRSGDLSVYWYQQSLDQGLQFLIQYYNGEERAKGNILERFSAQQFPDLHSELNLSSLELGDSALYFCASSVVPGGSGNTIYFGEGSWLTVV.